Included here is one TCR beta chain sequence, with context. V shed 6 bases and J shed 6 bases, with 11 bases lying between them. The CDR3 runs 12 residues. Methods used by the authors: The assay estimated nucleated cells by amplifying reference gene primers. Some clones are missing from TCRdb's copy, which holds only in-frame ones; the method was immunoSEQ multiplex PCR. The D gene and trimming were derived from the DNA, and the V and J assignments and clone size from that table. The data hold 150,000 or so clones, with over 75% observed a single time. This record comes from a study of blood T cell repertoires in COVID-19. Study as a whole: Researchers got acute and convalescent COVID-19 samples from the United States, Italy and Spain. T cells, B-cell-depleted T cells, or PBMCs provided the cDNA or gDNA that served as material.

The V and J genes are TRBV12-3 or TRBV12-4 and TRBJ1-1; D gene unclear. Material: peripheral blood. This clonotype was sampled from a human donor in a cohort sampled during active COVID-19. For the CDR3, the DNA is TGTGCCAGCAGCTCCGGTCTCGCTGAAGCTTTCTTT. The encoded protein is CASSSGLAEAFF.